These T cell receptor beta chains were read from a single sample in a study of blood T cell repertoires in COVID-19. The data were produced by immunoSEQ multiplex PCR, yet TCRdb's version contains in-frame clones alone and is incomplete. The repertoire holds hundreds of thousands of clones, with 83% as singletons. Material for sequencing was peripheral blood. These receptors were collected from a woman in her 30s with COVID-19, enrolled during active disease. Both conserved end residues are part of each CDR3. The D gene is left open where the match is weak. Expanded clones get a size class; other rows say once, few or many, or leave the size out.

-	TRBJ1-3	-	TRBV12-3/TRBV12-4	TGTGCCAGCAGTTCCCGGACTGGGGACACCATATATTTT	CASSSRTGDTIYF
-	TRBJ1-2	-	TRBV7-9	TGTGCCAGCAGCTTATCTGCGGGAGGCGGCTACGGCTACACCTTC	CASSLSAGGGYGYTF
TRBD1	TRBJ1-1	once	TRBV12-3/TRBV12-4	TGTGCCAGCAGTGGAATACAGGGGACTGAAGCTTTCTTT	CASSGIQGTEAFF
-	TRBJ1-1	few	TRBV30	TGTGCCTGGAGTGAATCCCAGAACACTGAAGCTTTCTTT	CAWSESQNTEAFF
-	TRBJ1-1	once	TRBV6-2/TRBV6-3	TGTGCCAGCAGTTCCCCGGGACAAGACACTGAAGCTTTCTTT	CASSSPGQDTEAFF
TRBD1	TRBJ1-6	-	TRBV5-6	TGTGCCAGCAGCACTGACAGGGGTGGGACGGCTTTGCTTTCACCCCTCCACTTT	CASSTDRGGTALLSPLHF
-	TRBJ2-2	-	TRBV18	TGTGCCAGCTCACCTCAGACTAGTGGGGCCGGGGAGCTGTTTTTT	CASSPQTSGAGELFF
-	TRBJ1-2	-	TRBV5-1	TGCGCCAGCAGCCCGGTCGTTGGTATACCTAACTATGGCTACACCTTC	CASSPVVGIPNYGYTF
TRBD1	TRBJ2-1	-	TRBV19	TGTGCCAGTAGGAACAGGGGGAATGAGCAGTTCTTC	CASRNRGNEQFF
TRBD1	TRBJ2-7	many	TRBV18	TGTGCCAGCTCGCGGGGGACAGGGGAAAACTACGAGCAGTACTTC	CASSRGTGENYEQYF
TRBD2	TRBJ2-5	-	TRBV9	TGTGCCAGCAGTCTACTAGCGGGAGGGCCCGGAGAGACCCAGTACTTC	CASSLLAGGPGETQYF
TRBD1	TRBJ2-1	-	TRBV27	TGTGCCAGCAGTTCCGGGACAGGGGGCTACAATGAGCAGTTCTTC	CASSSGTGGYNEQFF
TRBD1	TRBJ1-4	-	TRBV28	TGTGCCAGCAGCAGCTCCCTTACCGGGACAGCTAATGAAAAACTGTTTTTT	CASSSSLTGTANEKLFF
-	TRBJ1-1	-	TRBV5-5	TGTGCCAGCAGCTTGCGGGTACTTATGAACACTGAAGCTTTCTTT	CASSLRVLMNTEAFF
TRBD1	TRBJ1-1	-	TRBV4-1	TGCGCCAGCAGCCAACCGGGACAGGGTGTCATGAACACTGAAGCTTTCTTT	CASSQPGQGVMNTEAFF
-	TRBJ2-5	-	TRBV18	TGTGCCAGCTCCCCGAACAGTGCACAGGGACAAGAGACCCAGTACTTC	CASSPNSAQGQETQYF
-	TRBJ2-5	once	TRBV29-1	TGCAGCGCCCCGGCGGGACTTGAAGTGGAGACCCAGTACTTC	CSAPAGLEVETQYF
TRBD2	TRBJ2-5	-	TRBV9	TGTGCCAGCAGCCTATCCGGGGGGGGTACTGAGACCCAGTACTTC	CASSLSGGGTETQYF
TRBD1	TRBJ1-5	-	TRBV19	TGTGCCAGTAGTATTTGGGGACAGTCAAAAAATCAGCCCCAGCATTTT	CASSIWGQSKNQPQHF
-	TRBJ1-1	-	TRBV9	TGTGCCAGCAGCGGTGAGGACAGGAACACTGAAGCTTTCTTT	CASSGEDRNTEAFF
-	TRBJ2-7	-	TRBV6-5	TGTGCCAGCAGGGAGAACTCCTACGAGCAGTACTTC	CASRENSYEQYF
TRBD2	TRBJ2-2	once	TRBV6-5	TGTGCCAGCTCGGGGGGACGGAACACCGGGGAGCTGTTTTTT	CASSGGRNTGELFF
TRBD1	TRBJ1-2	-	TRBV19	TGTGCCAGTAGTACCCGAATGACAGGGATTCGGCATGGCTACACCTTC	CASSTRMTGIRHGYTF
-	TRBJ1-1	-	TRBV7-9	TGTGCCAGCAGCTTAGGTCGGGACAAGAACACTGAAGCTTTCTTT	CASSLGRDKNTEAFF
-	TRBJ2-6	-	TRBV3-1/TRBV3-2	TGTGCCAGCAGTCCGACAGTATCTGGTGCGGCCAACGTCCTGACTTTC	CASSPTVSGAANVLTF
TRBD1	TRBJ1-2	-	TRBV29-1	TGCAGCGCGACAGGGTCTGAGAATGGCTACACCTTC	CSATGSENGYTF
-	TRBJ1-5	medium-sized	TRBV27	TGTGCCAGCAGTTTTGGGGCAGACAATCAGCCCCAGCATTTT	CASSFGADNQPQHF
TRBD1	TRBJ2-2	once	TRBV5-1	TGCGCCAGCAGCGCGGGACAGGGCGGGGAGCTGTTTTTT	CASSAGQGGELFF
TRBD1	TRBJ1-2	once	TRBV27	TGTGCCAGCAGTCTAACCGGGACAGGGTTGATCGGCTACACCTTC	CASSLTGTGLIGYTF
TRBD2	TRBJ2-5	-	TRBV19	TGTGCCAGTAGTATAGATCCCCTGCGCTCTAGCGGGAGGTACTTC	CASSIDPLRSSGRYF
TRBD1	TRBJ1-5	-	TRBV19	TGTGCCACTACTCCCTTGACAGGGAATCAGCCCCAGCATTTT	CATTPLTGNQPQHF
TRBD1	TRBJ1-3	-	TRBV12-3/TRBV12-4	TGTGCCAGCAGTCCCTTAGGACAGGGCACCATATATTTT	CASSPLGQGTIYF
-	TRBJ1-1	few	TRBV6-2/TRBV6-3	TGTGCCAGCAGTATTAATACTGAAGCTTTCTTT	CASSINTEAFF
TRBD1	TRBJ2-4	once	TRBV27	TGTGCCAGCACCATGACAGGGGGGTACTTC	CASTMTGGYF
-	TRBJ2-3	-	TRBV29-1	TGCAGCGTTGTGGCCCGCACAGATACGCAGTATTTT	CSVVARTDTQYF
-	TRBJ2-5	-	TRBV5-4	TGTGCCAGCAGCGCGATGCGGGAGACCCAGTACTTC	CASSAMRETQYF
TRBD2	TRBJ2-5	-	TRBV2	TGTGCCAGCAACCAGGGAGGGGAGACCCAGTACTTC	CASNQGGETQYF
TRBD2	TRBJ2-7	-	TRBV4-1	TGCGCCAGCAGCCAGGGACTAGCGGGGACCGGCTCCTACGAGCAGTACTTC	CASSQGLAGTGSYEQYF
-	TRBJ1-1	-	TRBV20-1	TGCAGTGGCGCCGGAGAAACTGAAGCTTTCTTT	CSGAGETEAFF
-	TRBJ2-7	few	TRBV2	TGTGCCAGCAAAATGCAGGGTACCCCCTACGAGCAGTACTTC	CASKMQGTPYEQYF
-	TRBJ2-3	-	TRBV5-1	TGCGCCAGCAGCGCCGGGACTTTCACAGATACGCAGTATTTT	CASSAGTFTDTQYF
TRBD1	TRBJ1-1	-	TRBV2	TGTGCCAGCACCGTGGACAGGGCCACTGAAGCTTTCTTT	CASTVDRATEAFF
-	TRBJ2-1	-	TRBV19	TGTGCCAGTAGTATCGGGACAAAAGACGTTGATGAGCAGTTCTTC	CASSIGTKDVDEQFF
TRBD1	TRBJ1-4	-	TRBV5-8	TGTGCCAGTCAGGGACAGCGGGGGGAAAAACTGTTTTTT	CASQGQRGEKLFF
-	TRBJ2-3	-	TRBV9	TGTGCCAGCAGTCTTACATCTTCGCCCAGCACAGATACGCAGTATTTT	CASSLTSSPSTDTQYF
-	TRBJ2-6	once	TRBV9	TGTGCCAGCAGCGTAGGGGGCATTCCTGGGGCCAACGTCCTGACTTTC	CASSVGGIPGANVLTF
-	TRBJ1-5	-	TRBV9	TGTGCCAGCAGCGTTAATAGCAATCAGCCCCAGCATTTT	CASSVNSNQPQHF
TRBD1	TRBJ1-2	once	TRBV4-3	TGCGCCAGCAGCGACCGACAGGGAGCTAACTATGGCTACACCTTC	CASSDRQGANYGYTF
-	TRBJ1-2	-	TRBV18	TGTGCCAGCTCACGAGGCGGAGAAGCTTCTGTTAACTATGGCTACACCTTC	CASSRGGEASVNYGYTF
-	TRBJ2-5	-	TRBV18	TGTGCCAGCTCACAGGACGGAATTGCGGGAGAGACCCAGTACTTC	CASSQDGIAGETQYF
-	TRBJ2-7	-	TRBV6-2/TRBV6-3	TGTGCCAGCAGTTACTCGGGACTCCCCCGAACCTCCTACGAGCAGTACTTC	CASSYSGLPRTSYEQYF
-	TRBJ1-3	-	TRBV2	TGTGCCAGCAGTGCTGGCAGTCCTTTCTCTGGAAACACCATATATTTT	CASSAGSPFSGNTIYF
-	TRBJ2-7	-	TRBV9	TGTGCCAGCAGCCCTCGTACGGGGAAACCTCGTTACGAGCAGTACTTC	CASSPRTGKPRYEQYF
-	TRBJ2-3	-	TRBV3-1/TRBV3-2	TGTGCCAGCAGCCAAGTTGCTCCGGGAGGCACAGATACGCAGTATTTT	CASSQVAPGGTDTQYF
TRBD2	TRBJ2-1	-	TRBV9	TGTGCCAGCAGCGTAGCCAGCGGGGGCATATATGAGCAGTTCTTC	CASSVASGGIYEQFF
-	TRBJ2-3	-	TRBV11-2	TGTGCCAGCAGCTTAGTTTTCGGCAGGGGCCCTGAAGATACGCAGTATTTT	CASSLVFGRGPEDTQYF
-	TRBJ2-3	-	TRBV15	TGTGCCACCAGCAGACAGACAAGCACAGATACGCAGTATTTT	CATSRQTSTDTQYF
-	TRBJ1-2	-	TRBV19	TGTGCCAGTAGTATAGTCGGTAACTATGGCTACACCTTC	CASSIVGNYGYTF
TRBD1	TRBJ1-6	-	TRBV19	TGTGCCAGTAGTACGACAGGGGCTTATAATTCACCCCTCCACTTT	CASSTTGAYNSPLHF